The 20 T cell receptor delta chains below were found in one sample sequenced in a study of Vδ1+ human thymocytes. Study-wide results and limits: Thymic TRG and TRD repertoires appeared highly polyclonal, with Gaussian CDR3 length distributions.

These receptors' targets are unknown. Sequences come from RNA converted to cDNA by reverse transcription. Multiplex PCR used pooled V-gene forward primers and a constant-region reverse primer to amplify CDR3s. TCRdb reapplied CATT to the multiplex PCR reads. Here the sample spans about 25,000 delta-chain clones, approximately 7% being singletons. Sequencing was carried out using Vdelta1+ gamma-delta thymocytes from the thymus. Subset here: FACS-sorted CD3+ TCRalphabeta- TCRVdelta1+ TCRVdelta2- thymocytes. These receptors were collected from a girl under three years old who had congenital heart surgery.

The rearrangement uses TRDV1 and TRDJ1; 7 bases fit TRDD3. This CDR3 contains 19 residues. CDR1 is TSWWSYY and CDR2 is QGS in the germline V gene. Unmatched junction bases numbered 26, after V lost 2 bases and J lost 11 bases. CDR3 DNA: TGTGCTCTTGGGGAATCCCAATTTTTCCATCGTGAACTGGGGAGGAGGCTCATCTTT. This sequence encodes CALGESQFFHRELGRRLIF.

The gene calls are TRDV1 and TRDJ1, with D unresolved. The J gene, missing from TCRdb, was assigned here through DNA to germline matching. The CDR3 loop spans 15 amino acids. The V gene lost 4 bases and the J gene lost 0 bases, with 12 bases spanning the gap. Per germline, CDR1 TSWWSYY and CDR2 QGS. DNA for the CDR3: TGTGCTCTTGGGGTGATTCTGCCGTACACCGATAAACTCATCTTT. This translates into CALGVILPYTDKLIF.

The J gene is TRDJ1; the V gene was not called; no check of the table's D call, TRDD3, against the DNA was made. This CDR3 is 17 amino acids long. The CDR3 loop reads CALGASPGDKYTDKLIF. The CDR3 nucleotides read TGTGCTCTTGGGGCCTCGCCCGGCGATAAGTACACCGATAAACTCATCTTT.

The V and J genes are TRDV1 and TRDJ1, with TRDD3 matching 10 bases. The CDR3 runs to 19 residues. Unmatched junction bases numbered 12, after V lost 2 bases and J lost 0 bases. The germline gives CDR1 TSWWSYY, CDR2 QGS. Here the CDR3 DNA reads TGTGCTCTTGGGGAAGGGAGGCTCGGGGGATACGGGTACACCGATAAACTCATCTTT. Translating gives CALGEGRLGGYGYTDKLIF.

This clone was observed a handful of times. The rearrangement uses TRDV1 and TRDJ1; 10 bases are a match to TRDD3. Trimming cost V 4 bases and J 0 bases; bases outside gene matches: 20. Germline assignment: CDR1 TSWWSYY and CDR2 QGS. The CDR3 sequence is 21 residues long. This CDR3 reads CALGVSPKTGGSSKYTDKLIF. In DNA, the CDR3 is TGTGCTCTTGGGGTTTCTCCTAAGACTGGGGGATCATCGAAGTACACCGATAAACTCATCTTT.

J is TRDJ1 and V is TRDV1, with 9 bases identical to TRDD3. This CDR3 spans 18 amino acids. After removal of 4 bases from V and 6 bases from J, the junction contained 18 bases not matched to a gene. Per the germline V gene, CDR1 is TSWWSYY and CDR2 is QGS. The CDR3 DNA follows: TGTGCTCTTGGGGCCGGGTGGATACGTACGGGGGATACAAATAAACTCATCTTT. It translates to CALGAGWIRTGDTNKLIF.

This clone turned up a few times. At one end, the junction sequence differs from germline, possibly due to a read error. The J gene is TRDJ2, the V gene TRDV2, with TRDD3 matching over 10 bases. Germline loops: CDR1 GEAIGNYY, CDR2 EKD. CDR3 length: 17 amino acids. The CDR3 DNA sequence: TGTGCCCGTGACAGACTCGATGGGGGATACCTGACAGCACAACTCTTCTTT. Its protein is CARDRLDGGYLTAQLFF.

This clone was picked up a small number of times. This chain links TRDV1 with TRDJ1; 10 positions match TRDD3. There are 20 residues in the CDR3. Germline-derived CDR1 and CDR2 are TSWWSYY and QGS. The V segment lost 3 bases and the J segment 0 bases; nucleotides outside the gene matches: 16. CDR3 sequence: CALGETFSDGGYPDTDKLIF. As DNA, the CDR3 is TGTGCTCTTGGGGAGACATTCTCCGATGGGGGATACCCAGACACCGATAAACTCATCTTT.

The rearrangement joins TRDV1 to TRDJ1; TRDD2 is a possible D gene (6 bases). This CDR3 is 21 amino acids long. V lost 0 bases to trimming and J lost 1 base, with 27 bases between them. Germline V gives CDR1 TSWWSYY, CDR2 QGS. This CDR3 is CALGELVLLVLAPTLTDKLIF. The CDR3 bases are TGTGCTCTTGGGGAACTCGTCCTGCTAGTACTGGCTCCTACACTCACCGATAAACTCATCTTT.

With respect to this clone: One end of the junction does not line up with germline, which may come from a read error. V gene TRDV1 combines with J gene TRDJ1, with D possibly TRDD3 on 5 matching bases. Germline lookup yields CDR1 TSWWSYY and CDR2 QGS. The CDR3 is made up of 14 amino acids. CDR3 DNA: TGTGCCCTTGGGGTCCCGGCAATCACCGATAAACTCATCTTT. It translates to CALGVPAITDKLIF.

V is TRDV1 and J is TRDJ1; 11 bases map to TRDD3. The CDR3 runs to 17 residues. Germline V CDR1 and CDR2: TSWWSYY, QGS. Germline trimming cut 4 bases from V and 1 base from J; bases unmatched to any gene: 8. The CDR3 protein is CALGGSYWGIVTDKLIF. In DNA form, the CDR3 reads TGTGCTCTTGGGGGATCGTACTGGGGGATAGTCACCGATAAACTCATCTTT.

This sequence joins TRDV1 and TRDJ1, with a possible D match to TRDD3 (5 bases). Germline V gives CDR1 TSWWSYY, CDR2 QGS. The V end lost 1 base, the J end lost 1 base, and 10 bases lay between the germline ends. This CDR3 is 15 amino acids long. The CDR3 spells CALGERPGITDKLIF. CDR3 DNA sequence: TGTGCTCTTGGGGAACGGCCCGGGATCACCGATAAACTCATCTTT.

This clone was counted only a few times. The chain combines TRDV1 with TRDJ1; D could derive from TRDD2 or TRDD3 (5 bases each). CDR1 is TSWWSYY and CDR2 is QGS in the germline V gene. V was trimmed by 4 bases and J by 0 bases, leaving 36 bases between them. This CDR3 has 23 residues. DNA for the CDR3: TGTGCTCTTGGGGGCATCATACCCACCTACCTAGCGGGGGGCCACCCGTACACCGATAAACTCATCTTT. Amino acids: CALGGIIPTYLAGGHPYTDKLIF.

This clone has only one observation. No V gene was called, and the J gene is TRDJ3; TRDD3, the D gene given by the table, was not confirmed from the DNA. The CDR3 consists of 19 residues. The CDR3 region is CALGERTYFLSWDTRQMFF. In DNA form, the CDR3 reads TGTGCTCTTGGGGAAAGGACCTACTTTCTCTCCTGGGACACCCGACAGATGTTTTTC.

In its sample, this clone was seen a few times. The chain joins TRDV1 to TRDJ1; 7 nucleotides agree with TRDD3. V trimming: 3 bases; J trimming: 1 base; junction bases outside the gene matches: 11. This CDR3 comprises 17 residues. Germline lookup yields CDR1 TSWWSYY and CDR2 QGS. CDR3 sequence (DNA): TGTGCTCTTGGGGACTACCTAAAGGGGGATCTCACCGATAAACTCATCTTT. This sequence encodes CALGDYLKGDLTDKLIF.

There are a few counts of this clone. The V and J genes are TRDV1 and TRDJ2, with D possibly matching TRDD3 (5 bases). The DNA matches TRDJ1 better at its end, which makes the J call doubtful. The V gene's germline CDR1 is TSWWSYY and CDR2 QGS. The CDR3 runs to 21 residues. CDR3 DNA: TGTGCTCTTGGGGAACGGGCGAACCGGGTACCGGGTGGGGTACCACTAACCAAACTCATCTTT. Amino acid sequence: CALGERANRVPGGVPLTKLIF.

This rearrangement joins TRDV1 to TRDJ1, with 7 nucleotides matching TRDD3. The CDR3 is made up of 19 amino acids. After removal of 4 bases from V and 0 bases from J, the junction contained 17 bases not matched to a gene. Germline CDR1 reads TSWWSYY; CDR2 reads QGS. The DNA of the CDR3 is TGTGCTCTTGGGGGGTCCTTGTTGGCTGGGGGTCCCTACACCGATAAACTCATCTTT. Translated: CALGGSLLAGGPYTDKLIF.

This clone was found a few times. The chain links TRDV2 to TRDJ1; TRDD3 agrees at 8 bases. CDR1 GEAIGNYY and CDR2 EKD come from the germline V gene. The length of the CDR3 is 20 residues. V shed 2 bases and J 0 bases; nucleotides not matched to a gene: 19. The DNA of the CDR3 is TGTGCCTGTGACATCCCCCTTGATTACGGGATACGCTGGAACACCGATAAACTCATCTTT. Its protein product is CACDIPLDYGIRWNTDKLIF.

With respect to this clone: This sequence may be a read error, since a much larger clone differs from it by one base. Although no V gene was called, TRDJ2 is the J gene. The length of the CDR3 is 12 residues. Here the CDR3 DNA reads TGTGCCCGTGACACCGGTCCAGCACAACTCTTCTTT. It specifies CARDTGPAQLFF.

The table lists this clone with a few counts. At one end, the junction sequence differs from germline, possibly due to a read error. This chain connects TRDV1 to TRDJ1, with TRDD3 matching over 11 bases. The CDR3 length is 14 residues. Germline V lookup: CDR1 TSWWSYY, CDR2 QGS. The CDR3 protein is CSLGDTGGYDKLIF. As DNA, the CDR3 is TGTTCTCTTGGGGATACTGGGGGATACGATAAACTCATCTTT.